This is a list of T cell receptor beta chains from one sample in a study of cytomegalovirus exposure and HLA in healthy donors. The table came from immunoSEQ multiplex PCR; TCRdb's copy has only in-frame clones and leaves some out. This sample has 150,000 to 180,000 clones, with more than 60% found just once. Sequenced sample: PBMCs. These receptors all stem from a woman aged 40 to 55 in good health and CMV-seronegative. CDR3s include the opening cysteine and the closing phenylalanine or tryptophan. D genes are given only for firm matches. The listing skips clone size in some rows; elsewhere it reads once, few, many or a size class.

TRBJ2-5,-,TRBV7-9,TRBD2,TGTGCCAGCAGCTCGACTAGCGGGGTAGGAGAGACCCAGTACTTC,CASSSTSGVGETQYF
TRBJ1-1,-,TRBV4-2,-,TGTGCCAGCAGCCGTTCGGCAGGGAACACTGAAGCTTTCTTT,CASSRSAGNTEAFF
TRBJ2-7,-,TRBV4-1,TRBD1,TGCGCCAGCAGCCAAGATCCGGGACAGAGCTCCTACGAGCAGTACTTC,CASSQDPGQSSYEQYF
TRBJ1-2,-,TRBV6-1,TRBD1,TGTGCCAGCAGTGAAGGAGGACAGGGGGGAAACTATGGCTACACCTTC,CASSEGGQGGNYGYTF
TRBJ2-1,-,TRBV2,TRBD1,TGTGCCAGCAGTAGACAGGGGGGCAATGAGCAGTTCTTC,CASSRQGGNEQFF
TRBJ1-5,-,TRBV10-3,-,TGTGCCATCACCGGACAACTCAATCAGCCCCAGCATTTT,CAITGQLNQPQHF
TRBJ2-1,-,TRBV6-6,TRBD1,TGTGCCAGCAGCCTCGACAGGGGTTCCTACAATGAGCAGTTCTTC,CASSLDRGSYNEQFF
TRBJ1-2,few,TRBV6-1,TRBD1,TGTGCCAGCAGTGATGAACCGGGACAGGGGGGAACTAACTATGGCTACACCTTC,CASSDEPGQGGTNYGYTF
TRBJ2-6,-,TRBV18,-,TGTGCCAGTATCAGATCTGGGGCCAACGTCCTGACTTTC,CASIRSGANVLTF
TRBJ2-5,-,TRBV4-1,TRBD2,TGCGCCAGCAGCCAAGAAAAGGAGGGGGGACTAGCGGGATGGGGGGAGACCCAGTACTTC,CASSQEKEGGLAGWGETQYF
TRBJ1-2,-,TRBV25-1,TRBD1,TGTGCCAGCAGCCTGGGACAGGGGGGCGGCTACACCTTC,CASSLGQGGGYTF
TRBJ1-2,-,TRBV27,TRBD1,TGTGCCAGCAGCCCCAACGGACAGGGGCATCCTAACTATGGCTACACCTTC,CASSPNGQGHPNYGYTF
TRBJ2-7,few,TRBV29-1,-,TGCAGCGCCCTTAACACCTACGAGCAGTACTTC,CSALNTYEQYF
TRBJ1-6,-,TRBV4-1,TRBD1,TGCGCCAGCAGCGCCCCTGGTATGGGACAGGGAAATTCACCCCTCCACTTT,CASSAPGMGQGNSPLHF
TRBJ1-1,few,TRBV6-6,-,TGTGCCAGCAGTTACGGAGGAGAACTTAACACTGAAGCTTTCTTT,CASSYGGELNTEAFF
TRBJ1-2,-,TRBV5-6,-,TGTGCCAGCAGCTCTGGGGGGTTTTATGGCTACACCTTC,CASSSGGFYGYTF
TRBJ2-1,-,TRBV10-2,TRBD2,TGCGCCACCCGCGGGGGTACCAATGAGCAGTTCTTC,CATRGGTNEQFF
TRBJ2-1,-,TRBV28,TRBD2,TGTGCCAGCAGTCCCCGGACTAGCGGTTTCCCCATGCACAATGAGCAGTTCTTC,CASSPRTSGFPMHNEQFF
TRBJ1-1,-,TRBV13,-,TGTGCCAGCAGCCCTGGGGCTACTGAAGCTTTCTTT,CASSPGATEAFF
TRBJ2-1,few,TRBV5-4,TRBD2,TGTGCCAGCAGCATCACCCTAGCGGGGGGCCTCAATGAGCAGTTCTTC,CASSITLAGGLNEQFF
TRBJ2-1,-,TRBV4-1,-,TGCGCCAGCAGCCCCGACCCTAGGGGGAACAATGAGCAGTTCTTC,CASSPDPRGNNEQFF
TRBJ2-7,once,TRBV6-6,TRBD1,TGTGCCAGCAGTTACCCGGACAGGACCTACGAAGAGCAGTACTTC,CASSYPDRTYEEQYF
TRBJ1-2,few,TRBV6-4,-,TGTGCCAGCAGCCCACAGATCGGTAGCTATGGCTACACCTTC,CASSPQIGSYGYTF
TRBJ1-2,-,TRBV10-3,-,TGTGCCATCAAACAACAGGGCGCGAACTATGGCTACACCTTC,CAIKQQGANYGYTF
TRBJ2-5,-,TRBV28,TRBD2,TGTGCCAGCAGTAGCGGGGGGGGAAAAGAGACCCAGTACTTC,CASSSGGGKETQYF
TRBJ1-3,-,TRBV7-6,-,TGTGCCACCCGGGACACAAGAAGGACGAGGGAAAACACCATATATTTT,CATRDTRRTRENTIYF
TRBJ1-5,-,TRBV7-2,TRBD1,TGTGCCAGCAGCACCACCGGGACAGGGAATCAGCCCCAGCATTTT,CASSTTGTGNQPQHF
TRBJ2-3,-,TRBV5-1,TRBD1,TGCGCCAGCAGCTTGGCCGGGACAGGGGTTACAGATACGCAGTATTTT,CASSLAGTGVTDTQYF
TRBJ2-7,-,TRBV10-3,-,TGTGCCATCAGTGAGGTAGTGGCTGGGGCCTCCGAGCAGTACTTC,CAISEVVAGASEQYF
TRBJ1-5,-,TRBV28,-,TGTGCCAGCAGTTTCTTTGACAGGTCGGCTCGCAATCAGCCCCAGCATTTT,CASSFFDRSARNQPQHF
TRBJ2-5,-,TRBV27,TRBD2,TGTGCCAGCAGTTTCACCGGGACTACGTACCAAGAGACCCAGTACTTC,CASSFTGTTYQETQYF
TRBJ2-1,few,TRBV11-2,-,TGTGCCAGCAGCTTAGTACTCGACACGGCCTACAATGAGCAGTTCTTC,CASSLVLDTAYNEQFF
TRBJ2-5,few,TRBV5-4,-,TGTGCCAGCAGCTTGGATTTGAACCCGGAAGAGACCCAGTACTTC,CASSLDLNPEETQYF
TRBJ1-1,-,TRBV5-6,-,TGTGCCAGCAGCCCCCCGGTCGGGAGAGGGACTGAAGCTTTCTTT,CASSPPVGRGTEAFF
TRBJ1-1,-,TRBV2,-,TGTGCCAGCAAGGGGGGGCGCTGGGAGACTGAAGCTTTCTTT,CASKGGRWETEAFF
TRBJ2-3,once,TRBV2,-,TGTGCCAGCAGTGAAGCGCTTAGTTCGGGGGACGGAACAGATACGCAGTATTTT,CASSEALSSGDGTDTQYF
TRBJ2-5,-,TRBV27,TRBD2,TGTGCCAGCAGTTTCGGGAGCGGGAGAAGGGAGACCCAGTACTTC,CASSFGSGRRETQYF
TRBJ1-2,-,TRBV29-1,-,TGCAGCGTCCTGCAGGGGATAGCTAACTATGGCTACACCTTC,CSVLQGIANYGYTF
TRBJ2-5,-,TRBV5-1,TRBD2,TGCGCCAGCTGCCGGGGGGGGGCCGAAGAGACCCAGTACTTC,CASCRGGAEETQYF
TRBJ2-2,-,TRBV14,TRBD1,TGTGCCAGCAGCCAATCCCAGAGAGGACAGGGAAACACCGGGGAGCTGTTTTTT,CASSQSQRGQGNTGELFF
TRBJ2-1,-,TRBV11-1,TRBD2,TGTGCCAGCGCCGGCGGGGGGAACTACAATGAGCAGTTCTTC,CASAGGGNYNEQFF
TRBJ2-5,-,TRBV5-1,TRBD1,TGCGCCAGCAGCACAGGGGCCCAAGAGACCCAGTACTTC,CASSTGAQETQYF
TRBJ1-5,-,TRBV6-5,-,TGTGCCAGCAGTTACTCGACTGCAGATCAGCCCCAGCATTTT,CASSYSTADQPQHF
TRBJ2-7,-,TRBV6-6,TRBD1,TGTGCCAGCAGTTCTCCGGGACAGGGGAGGAACGAGCAGTACTTC,CASSSPGQGRNEQYF
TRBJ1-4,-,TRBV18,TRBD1,TGTGCCAGCTCACCGGGACAGATTGCAACTAATGAAAAACTGTTTTTT,CASSPGQIATNEKLFF
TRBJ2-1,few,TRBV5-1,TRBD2,TGCGCCAGCAGTCTTAGCGGGACCCTTCGAACGGAGCAGTTCTTC,CASSLSGTLRTEQFF
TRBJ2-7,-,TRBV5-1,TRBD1,TGCGCCAGCAGCCTGGGACAGGGGGCGTACGAGCAGTACTTC,CASSLGQGAYEQYF
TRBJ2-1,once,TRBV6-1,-,TGTGCCAGCAGCCTGTCCGGAGGGAACTACAATGAGCAGTTCTTC,CASSLSGGNYNEQFF
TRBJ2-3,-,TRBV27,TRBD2,TGTGCCAGCGGACTAGCGTTCACAGATACGCAGTATTTT,CASGLAFTDTQYF
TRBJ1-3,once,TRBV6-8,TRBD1,TGTGCCAGCAGTTGGAGGGACAGGGGGCCTGGAAACACCATATATTTT,CASSWRDRGPGNTIYF
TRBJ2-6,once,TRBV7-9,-,TGTGCCAGCAGCCCTCCCCCTCTGGGCAGGGCTGGGGCCAACGTCCTGACTTTC,CASSPPPLGRAGANVLTF
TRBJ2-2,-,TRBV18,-,TGTGCCAGCTCACCCTCGGCCTCCGGGGGCGGGGAGCTGTTTTTT,CASSPSASGGGELFF
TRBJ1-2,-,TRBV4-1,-,TGCGCCAGCAGCCAAGAAGGATGGCAGGGAGGTACCTATGGCTACACCTTC,CASSQEGWQGGTYGYTF
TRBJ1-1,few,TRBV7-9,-,TGTGCCAGCAGCCCAGAGGTTGGTTACACTGAAGCTTTCTTT,CASSPEVGYTEAFF
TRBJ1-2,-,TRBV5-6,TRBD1,TGTGCCAGCAGCGGAGGGACAGCAAACTATGGCTACACCTTC,CASSGGTANYGYTF
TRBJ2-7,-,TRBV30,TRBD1,TGTGCCTTACAGGGGCCCTACGAGCAGTACTTC,CALQGPYEQYF
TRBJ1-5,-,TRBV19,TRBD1,TGTGCCAGTAGTCCGGGACAGCGACAGCCCCAGCATTTT,CASSPGQRQPQHF
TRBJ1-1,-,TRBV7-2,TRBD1,TGTGCCAGCAGCCATCGAGCAGGGGGAGTTGAAGCTTTCTTT,CASSHRAGGVEAFF
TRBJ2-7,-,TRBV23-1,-,TGCGCCAGCAGCCCAGAGCCAGGGTTAGGCTACGAGCAGTACTTC,CASSPEPGLGYEQYF